These 30 T cell receptor beta chains share one sample of origin, sequenced in a study of T-cell memory formation after mild COVID-19. Each CDR3 protein gets one entry after TCRdb re-called the 5' RACE reads with MiXCR. The profile shows 450,000 to 650,000 distinct CDR3 sequences, more than 15% of them singletons. The sequenced material came from PBMCs or a T cell subset sorted from them (not recorded which). The receptor source for this set is an adult woman who had mild COVID-19 (a few samples of this study predate the infection). Cell type and time point are not known.

This clonotype was observed a few times. The chain is built from TRBV7-8 and TRBJ2-7; D ambiguous. Looked up from germline, CDR1 is SGHVS and CDR2 is FQNEAQ. This CDR3 region has 15 residues. V was shortened by 1 base and J by 2 bases, with 12 bases between the two germline ends. CDR3 sequence reads: CASSLESGGTYEQYF. In DNA, the CDR3 is TGTGCCAGCAGCTTAGAGTCAGGCGGAACCTACGAGCAGTACTTC. Variable domain in full (rest from reference TRBV7-8 and TRBJ2-7): GAGVSQSPRYKVAKRGQDVALRCDPISGHVSLFWYQQALGQGPEFLTYFQNEAQLDKSGLPSDRFFAERPEGSVSTLKIQRTQQEDSAVYLCASSLESGGTYEQYFGPGTRLTVT.

This clonotype was detected only a few times. The chain employs TRBV30 and TRBJ1-5; 8 bases line up with TRBD1. Germline CDR1 GTSNPN, CDR2 SVGIG (reference sequence). The CDR3 is 14 residues long. J gave up 6 bases and V 4 bases, and 8 bases lay outside the gene matches. Here the CDR3 DNA reads TGTGCCTGGACTCGTTACAGGGGGAGTCAGCCCCAGCATTTT. Translating it yields CAWTRYRGSQPQHF.

This clonotype was observed a few times. The V call is TRBV6-4, the J call TRBJ2-1; TRBD1 might be the D (6 bases). Germline-derived CDR1 and CDR2 are MRHNA and SNTAGT. The V gene lost 6 bases and the J gene lost 7 bases, with 16 bases spanning the gap. CDR3 length: 14 residues. The CDR3 sequence: CASSRQGNGNEQFF. CDR3 bases: TGTGCCAGCAGCCGGCAGGGGAACGGGAATGAGCAGTTCTTC.

V is TRBV12-3 or TRBV12-4 and J is TRBJ1-1; 10 bases map to TRBD1. Trimming at V came to 7 bases and at J to 5 bases, leaving 19 bases not matched to a gene. This CDR3 comprises 18 residues. The CDR3 region has the DNA TGTGCCAGCACCCTCCTTGGGACAGGGGTTCCCAAGGGGACTGAAGCTTTCTTT. Translation: CASTLLGTGVPKGTEAFF.

The sample holds a few counts of this clonotype. V and J are TRBV4-1 and TRBJ1-2, with a possible D match to TRBD1 (6 bases). Germline CDR1 MGHRA, CDR2 YSYEKL. CDR3 length: 15 amino acids. The germline V and J ends were trimmed by 0 bases and 2 bases, with 10 bases remaining between them. This chain's CDR3 is CASSQEGTLNYGYTF. The CDR3 DNA reads TGCGCCAGCAGCCAAGAGGGGACACTAAACTATGGCTACACCTTC.

This clonotype has more than one count but fewer than ten. This sequence joins TRBV6-1 and TRBJ2-3; D gene uncertain. This CDR3 region has 13 residues. V lost 2 bases and J lost 6, with 9 bases in between. The germline V gene has CDR1 MNHNS and CDR2 SASEGT. CDR3 sequence reads: CASSEQQADTQYF. DNA of the CDR3: TGTGCCAGCAGTGAACAGCAGGCGGATACGCAGTATTTT.

The CDR3 is CASSSTSLDPGYEQYF. The CDR3 bases are TGTGCCAGCAGCTCGACAAGCTTGGACCCAGGCTACGAGCAGTACTTC. J is TRBJ2-7 and V is TRBV7-2, with unresolved D. CDR1 is SGHTA and CDR2 is FQGNSA in the germline V gene. Trimming shortened V by 4 bases and J by 3 bases, and 19 bases separated the two germline ends. This CDR3 is 16 amino acids long.

This clonotype was counted a few times. The chain employs TRBV20-1 and TRBJ1-1, with a weak D call TRBD1 (5 bases). V gave up 4 bases and J gave up 0 bases, with 12 bases separating them. Germline V CDR1 and CDR2: DFQATT, SNEGSKA (reference sequence). The CDR3 has 14 amino acids. CDR3 sequence (DNA): TGCAGTGCTACCGATCAGGGAATGAACACTGAAGCTTTCTTT. Its protein product is CSATDQGMNTEAFF.

This clonotype was seen at least ten times. The chain employs TRBV5-1 and TRBJ2-7; no clear D gene. This CDR3 is 15 amino acids long. The germline V and J ends were trimmed by 0 bases and 2 bases, with 12 bases remaining between them. From germline, CDR1 is SGHRS and CDR2 YFSETQ. The DNA for the CDR3 is TGCGCCAGCAGCTTGGACTTCGGAAATACCTACGAGCAGTACTTC. It encodes CASSLDFGNTYEQYF.

This clonotype was recorded a few times. The genes are TRBV7-3 and TRBJ2-3; 8 positions match TRBD2. The CDR3 contains 16 residues. Germline V CDR1 and CDR2: SGHTA, FQGTGA. The V and J ends lost 1 base and 1 base, in that order; junction bases with no gene match: 4. The CDR3 loop reads CASSLIAGGGTDTQYF. CDR3 DNA sequence: TGTGCCAGCAGCTTAATCGCGGGGGGCGGCACAGATACGCAGTATTTT.

The rearrangement uses TRBV9 and TRBJ1-6; 10 nucleotides align to TRBD1. There are 16 residues in the CDR3. Germline CDR1 SGDLS, CDR2 YYNGEE. J was trimmed by 1 base and V by 3 bases; bases with no gene match: 1. The DNA of the CDR3 is TGTGCCAGCAGCGGGACAGGGGGTTCCTATAATTCACCCCTCCACTTT. Amino acid sequence: CASSGTGGSYNSPLHF.

The V and J genes are TRBV12-3 or TRBV12-4 and TRBJ2-5; 7 bases match TRBD2. After removal of 3 bases from V and 5 bases from J, the junction contained 6 bases not matched to a gene. This CDR3 is built from 14 residues. Here the CDR3 DNA reads TGTGCCAGCAGTTTCAAGGGGCGGGGGGAGACCCAGTACTTC. This sequence encodes CASSFKGRGETQYF.

CDR3 amino acids: CASSLAFPPGGPHEQYF. CDR3 sequence (DNA): TGCGCCAGCAGCTTGGCCTTTCCCCCGGGAGGGCCTCACGAGCAGTACTTC. V usage is TRBV5-1 and J usage is TRBJ2-7; 8 bases line up with TRBD2. The CDR3 runs 17 residues. Losses at the gene ends were 0 bases for V and 5 bases for J; bases not matched to a gene: 13. Germline loops: CDR1 SGHRS, CDR2 YFSETQ.

CDR3 sequence: CASSRVGQDLSNYGYTF. The DNA of the CDR3 is TGTGCCAGCAGCAGAGTGGGACAGGATCTTTCTAACTATGGCTACACCTTC. J is TRBJ1-2 and V is TRBV7-9, with 8 nucleotides matching TRBD1. Germline loops: CDR1 SEHNR, CDR2 FQNEAQ (reference sequence). V shed 5 bases, J shed 0 bases, and the junction held 11 bases outside the gene matches. This CDR3 has 17 amino acids.

The chain carries TRBV7-2 and TRBJ2-1; 10 bases match TRBD2. Germline V gene sequence: CDR1 SGHTA, CDR2 FQGNSA. With 1 base clipped from V and 4 bases from J, the junction kept 10 bases outside the gene matches. The CDR3 totals 18 residues. The CDR3 coding sequence is TGTGCCAGCAGCTTAGGGTACTCCAGCGGGAGGGTGTACAATGAGCAGTTCTTC. Encoded protein: CASSLGYSSGRVYNEQFF.

The V call is TRBV7-9, the J call TRBJ2-7; possibly TRBD2 for D (5 bases). Trimming left V 2 bases short and J 1 base short, with 12 bases between. The CDR3 has 15 amino acids. Germline V gene lookup returns CDR1 SEHNR and CDR2 FQNEAQ (reference sequence). The CDR3 loop reads CASSLPGSLSYEQYF. In DNA form, the CDR3 reads TGTGCCAGCAGCTTACCGGGGTCCCTTTCCTACGAGCAGTACTTC.

The CDR3, as DNA: TGCGCCAGCAGTGAGTCGCATAGGGATCAGCCCCAGCATTTT. It yields the protein CASSESHRDQPQHF. The J gene is TRBJ1-5, the V gene TRBV10-2, with no clear D. CDR1 and CDR2 from the germline V gene are WSHSY and SAAADI. The CDR3 sequence is 14 residues long. V lost 0 bases and J lost 5, with 8 bases in between.

This clonotype was picked up many times. The V gene is TRBV15, the J gene TRBJ2-1; D remains unclear. The V gene lost 0 bases and the J gene lost 0 bases, with 12 bases spanning the gap. The CDR3 contains 17 residues. The germline V gene encodes CDR1 LNHNV and CDR2 YYDKDF (reference sequence). The CDR3 spells CATSRDRRISSYNEQFF. In DNA, the CDR3 is TGTGCCACCAGCAGAGACCGCAGGATCAGCTCCTACAATGAGCAGTTCTTC. Drawing the rest from reference TRBV15 and TRBJ2-1, the complete variable domain is DAMVIQNPRYQVTQFGKPVTLSCSQTLNHNVMYWYQQKSSQAPKLLFHYYDKDFNNEADTPDNFQSRRPNTSFCFLDIRSPGLGDTAMYLCATSRDRRISSYNEQFFGPGTRLTVL.

This chain uses TRBV6-6 with TRBJ1-2; TRBD1 might be the D (5 bases). The ends were cut back, 0 bases at V and 4 bases at J, with 15 bases in the middle. The germline CDR1 and CDR2 sequences are MNHNY and SVGAGI (reference sequence). The CDR3 covers 16 residues. The CDR3 protein is CASSYSAGVRGYGYTF. In nucleotides, the CDR3 is TGTGCCAGCAGTTACTCCGCGGGCGTAAGGGGCTATGGCTACACCTTC.

The rearrangement joins TRBV7-6 to TRBJ2-3; unclear D gene. V was pared by 1 base and J by 6 bases, with 5 bases between. The CDR3 sequence is 12 residues long. The V gene's germline CDR1 is SGHVS and CDR2 FNYEAQ. DNA of the CDR3: TGTGCCAGCAGCTTAGTGTGGGATACGCAGTATTTT. Encoded protein: CASSLVWDTQYF.

V gene TRBV19 combines with J gene TRBJ2-1; TRBD2 matches 7 bases. This CDR3 has 14 amino acids. Germline trimming cut 5 bases from V and 4 bases from J; bases unmatched to any gene: 5. Germline V CDR1 and CDR2: LNHDA, SQIVND (reference sequence). CDR3 region: CASSPLAEYNEQFF. The CDR3 DNA reads TGTGCCAGTAGTCCCCTAGCGGAGTACAATGAGCAGTTCTTC.

The table lists this clonotype with many counts. The chain joins TRBV27 to TRBJ2-1; weak D call: TRBD2 (6 bases). Trimming stripped 2 bases from V and 6 bases from J, with 8 bases between. This CDR3 contains 13 residues. Germline assignment: CDR1 MNHEY and CDR2 SMNVEV (reference sequence). CDR3 protein: CASSLSSGNEQFF. CDR3 in DNA: TGTGCCAGCAGTTTAAGTAGCGGCAATGAGCAGTTCTTC.

The chain carries TRBV6-2 or TRBV6-3 and TRBJ2-1; a weak D match, TRBD2 (6 bases). CDR3 length: 18 amino acids. V was pared by 9 bases and J by 0 bases, with 24 bases between. Germline-derived CDR1 and CDR2 are MNHEY and SVGEGT. CDR3 sequence (DNA): TGTGCCAGTGTGTTGCGCGGGAACCCTTTTCTCTCCTACAATGAGCAGTTCTTC. Amino acids: CASVLRGNPFLSYNEQFF.

The chain is built from TRBV5-1 and TRBJ2-3; D remains ambiguous. The CDR3 totals 17 residues. CDR1 is SGHRS and CDR2 is YFSETQ in the germline V gene. V was pared by 0 bases and J by 2 bases, with 16 bases between. The CDR3 loop is CASSLGADGWHTDTQYF. As DNA, the CDR3 is TGCGCCAGCAGCTTGGGGGCAGATGGCTGGCACACAGATACGCAGTATTTT.

This chain joins TRBV11-2 and TRBJ2-7; D remains unclear. CDR1 and CDR2 from the germline V gene are SGHAT and FQNNGV. The V end was cut by 1 base, the J end by 7 bases, with 5 bases between. The CDR3 consists of 11 residues. The CDR3 DNA reads TGTGCCAGCAGCTTAGTACTTGAGCAGTACTTC. Protein: CASSLVLEQYF.

This clonotype turned up a few times. The chain recombines TRBV7-3 with TRBJ2-5; 9 bases fit TRBD1. J was trimmed by 5 bases and V by 5 bases; bases with no gene match: 9. Germline assignment: CDR1 SGHTA and CDR2 FQGTGA. This CDR3 is built from 15 residues. As DNA, the CDR3 is TGTGCCAGCAGCCTACAGGGGGCCATTCGGGAGACCCAGTACTTC. It translates to CASSLQGAIRETQYF. Supplemented by reference TRBV7-3 and TRBJ2-5, the full variable domain reads GAGVSQTPSNKVTEKGKYVELRCDPISGHTALYWYRQSLGQGPEFLIYFQGTGAADDSGLPNDRFFAVRPEGSVSTLKIQRTERGDSAVYLCASSLQGAIRETQYFGPGTRLLVL.

This clonotype was detected only a few times. The chain joins TRBV28 to TRBJ1-5, with 9 bases fitting TRBD1. The CDR3 runs to 15 residues. V lost 6 bases to trimming and J lost 5 bases; unmatched junction nucleotides: 8. Germline V lookup: CDR1 MDHEN, CDR2 SYDVKM. The CDR3 bases are TGTGCCAGCAGCTCCGGACAGGGGCGATATCAGCCCCAGCATTTT. Its translation: CASSSGQGRYQPQHF. The full variable domain, in which reference TRBV28 and TRBJ1-5 provide the parts outside the CDR3, is DVKVTQSSRYLVKRTGEKVFLECVQDMDHENMFWYRQDPGLGLRLIYFSYDVKMKEKGDIPEGYSVSREKKERFSLILESASTNQTSMYLCASSSGQGRYQPQHFGDGTRLSIL.

The chain combines TRBV7-2 with TRBJ2-6; weak D call: TRBD2 (5 bases). This CDR3 spans 15 amino acids. Germline V gene lookup returns CDR1 SGHTA and CDR2 FQGNSA. V lost 6 bases, J lost 4 bases, and 13 bases lay in between. CDR3 nucleotide sequence: TGTGCCAGCAGGGGTGAGGGCTCCGGGGCCAACGTCCTGACTTTC. Translated, it gives CASRGEGSGANVLTF.

This clonotype was counted a few times. The chain uses TRBV7-9 and TRBJ2-5; TRBD1 might be the D (5 bases). The CDR3 totals 12 residues. Germline V gene lookup returns CDR1 SEHNR and CDR2 FQNEAQ (reference sequence). Trimming pared 2 bases from V and 7 bases from J, leaving 8 bases between. The CDR3, as DNA: TGTGCCAGCAGCTTAATTCAGGGGACCCAGTACTTC. Residues: CASSLIQGTQYF.

This clonotype came up a few times. The gene calls are TRBV7-9 and TRBJ2-5; TRBD1 is a possible D gene (6 bases). Germline CDR1 SEHNR, CDR2 FQNEAQ (reference sequence). CDR3 size: 17 residues. V was trimmed by 4 bases and J by 0 bases, leaving 18 bases between them. CDR3 coding DNA: TGTGCCAGCAGCTCATCTCACCAACAGGGTTACCAAGAGACCCAGTACTTC. As protein: CASSSSHQQGYQETQYF.